This T cell receptor (beta chain) was obtained from a study of cytomegalovirus exposure and HLA in healthy donors. Study results and limitations: The number of N-insertions in an Asian-associated ancestry cluster was reportedly below the approximately 700-donor mean in a later analysis.

The PCR made use of 60 Vbeta and 13 Jbeta primers. The assay was immunoSEQ multiplex PCR, and TCRdb's table has in-frame clones only and misses some. This sample has 160,000 or so clones, with around 81% found just once. Note on this clone: Antigen: not known.

Germline lookup yields CDR1 GTSNPN and CDR2 SVGIG (reference sequence). Trimming removed 5 bases at V and 1 base at J, with 13 bases between. The CDR3 has 14 amino acids. The origin of this receptor is a man aged 40-55 years in good health and CMV-seronegative. The sample consisted of PBMCs. The chain employs TRBV30 and TRBJ2-3; tentatively, D is TRBD2 (6 bases). The CDR3 DNA follows: TGTGCCTGGGCGGTAACGGGAGGCACAGATACGCAGTATTTT. Encoded protein: CAWAVTGGTDTQYF.